Detailed here is one T cell receptor beta chain. Its cognate antigen has yet to be identified. Base qualities are missing; no much larger clone stands one base away. Based on the germline V gene (reference sequence), the CDR1 and CDR2 sequences are MNHNY and SVGAGI. At the junction V is shortened by 10 bases and J by 1 base; bases outside the gene matches: 4. Taken from cysteine to phenylalanine, the CDR3 has 13 residues. The sequence is cut down to CDR3 DNA, 39 bases in frame from base 1. The library was obtained by PCR. The reads were generated on an Illumina HiSeq 2500. Molecular barcoding was employed in the preparation of TCR libraries, with unique molecular identifiers being used to normalize TCRbeta repertoire quantification. TCRdb ran its own pipeline on the public reads, namely fastp trimming at Q25 and MiXCR clone calling, and kept in-frame beta chains. CDR3 protein duplicates are merged, each entry listing the most common genes and DNA. The sample records more than 250,000 distinct CDR3 sequences, around 9.6% of which are singletons. The top ten constitute 9.5% to 13% of the sample.

The source of the sample is a study of T-cell reconstitution after alpha-beta-depleted transplantation in children listed by TCRdb under 2016. Regarding the study in general: T-cell immune reconstitution after TCRalphabeta/CD19-depleted allogeneic hematopoietic cell transplantation in children was quantitatively tracked in the study by means of TCR repertoire profiling.

This clonotype was sampled from a human donor who donated a stem cell graft to a child with SCID. The chain links TRBV6-6 with TRBJ1-1, with 9 junctional bases fitting TRBD1. The sequencing used PBMCs from the stem cell graft donor, collected from the stem cell graft. In nucleotide form, the sequence is TGTGCCACTATACAGGGGGCGAACACTGAAGCTTTCTTT. Translated, it reads CATIQGANTEAFF.